The rows below give T cell receptor beta chains drawn from one sample of a study of cytomegalovirus exposure and HLA in healthy donors. This table comes from immunoSEQ multiplex PCR, and its TCRdb copy is limited to in-frame clones, with some not included. The table has around 89,000 clones, approximately 81% seen once; the top ten hold roughly 1.2%. Sequenced sample: PBMCs. All receptors derive from a girl aged 2-9 years in good health and CMV-seropositive. Both conserved end residues are part of each CDR3. The order of the fields is V gene, clone size, J gene, D gene, CDR3 protein, CDR3 DNA. A D gene is named only where the DNA matches it firmly. Some rows have no size entry. The others give once, few or many, or a class for an expanded clone.

v_gene: TRBV28
abundance: -
j_gene: TRBJ1-5
d_gene: -
CDR3aa: CASSSGDWGPQHF
CDR3nt: TGTGCCAGCAGTTCGGGGGACTGGGGGCCCCAGCATTTT

v_gene: TRBV7-2
abundance: -
j_gene: TRBJ1-5
d_gene: TRBD1
CDR3aa: CASSGDSGSNQPQHF
CDR3nt: TGTGCCAGCAGCGGGGACAGTGGTAGCAATCAGCCCCAGCATTTT

v_gene: TRBV5-1
abundance: -
j_gene: TRBJ1-2
d_gene: TRBD1
CDR3aa: CASSDRGTNYGYTF
CDR3nt: TGCGCCAGCAGCGACAGGGGGACTAACTATGGCTACACCTTC

v_gene: TRBV2
abundance: -
j_gene: TRBJ2-7
d_gene: TRBD1
CDR3aa: CASTAPRLTKGGQAPYEQYF
CDR3nt: TGTGCCAGCACCGCACCCCGATTAACCAAAGGGGGACAGGCCCCCTACGAGCAGTACTTC

v_gene: TRBV29-1
abundance: -
j_gene: TRBJ2-7
d_gene: -
CDR3aa: CSGRTASYEQYF
CDR3nt: TGCAGCGGGCGGACAGCCAGCTACGAGCAGTACTTC

v_gene: TRBV28
abundance: -
j_gene: TRBJ1-1
d_gene: TRBD1
CDR3aa: CASSLEGAPTEAFF
CDR3nt: TGTGCCAGCAGTTTAGAGGGGGCCCCGACTGAAGCTTTCTTT

v_gene: TRBV6-5
abundance: -
j_gene: TRBJ2-3
d_gene: -
CDR3aa: CASSYSRGADTQYF
CDR3nt: TGTGCCAGCAGTTACTCCAGGGGCGCAGATACGCAGTATTTT

v_gene: TRBV29-1
abundance: -
j_gene: TRBJ2-3
d_gene: -
CDR3aa: CSVVGLVAGGTDTQYF
CDR3nt: TGCAGCGTTGTTGGGTTAGTGGCAGGGGGCACAGATACGCAGTATTTT

v_gene: TRBV5-1
abundance: -
j_gene: TRBJ1-1
d_gene: -
CDR3aa: CASSPWIRVLGHEEAFF
CDR3nt: TGCGCCAGCAGCCCCTGGATCAGGGTCCTCGGGCATGAGGAAGCTTTCTTT

v_gene: TRBV6-1
abundance: -
j_gene: TRBJ1-5
d_gene: TRBD1
CDR3aa: CASSDVGQAGGQPQHF
CDR3nt: TGTGCCAGCAGTGATGTGGGACAGGCGGGGGGGCAGCCCCAGCATTTT

v_gene: TRBV19
abundance: -
j_gene: TRBJ1-1
d_gene: -
CDR3aa: CASRWAGMNTEAFF
CDR3nt: TGTGCCAGTAGGTGGGCAGGGATGAACACTGAAGCTTTCTTT

v_gene: TRBV2
abundance: -
j_gene: TRBJ2-1
d_gene: -
CDR3aa: CASRGPFEEFF
CDR3nt: TGTGCCAGCAGGGGCCCTTTTGAAGAGTTCTTC

v_gene: TRBV5-6
abundance: -
j_gene: TRBJ2-4
d_gene: -
CDR3aa: CASSLLQNIQYF
CDR3nt: TGTGCCAGCAGCTTGCTCCAAAACATTCAGTACTTC

v_gene: TRBV9
abundance: -
j_gene: TRBJ2-3
d_gene: -
CDR3aa: CASSVALTSTDTQYF
CDR3nt: TGTGCCAGCAGCGTAGCTCTTACTAGCACAGATACGCAGTATTTT

v_gene: TRBV27
abundance: -
j_gene: TRBJ2-1
d_gene: TRBD2
CDR3aa: CASSLGTSGGKQFF
CDR3nt: TGTGCCAGCAGTTTAGGGACTAGCGGAGGCAAGCAGTTCTTC

v_gene: TRBV30
abundance: -
j_gene: TRBJ2-2
d_gene: TRBD2
CDR3aa: CAWGGRLAGGPGELFF
CDR3nt: TGTGCCTGGGGCGGGAGACTAGCGGGAGGGCCGGGGGAGCTGTTTTTT

v_gene: TRBV2
abundance: -
j_gene: TRBJ2-3
d_gene: -
CDR3aa: CASSYSGSSTDTQYF
CDR3nt: TGTGCCAGCAGTTATAGCGGATCTAGCACAGATACGCAGTATTTT

v_gene: TRBV5-6
abundance: -
j_gene: TRBJ1-4
d_gene: TRBD1
CDR3aa: CASSLPRQGYNEKLFF
CDR3nt: TGTGCCAGCAGCTTGCCTCGACAGGGTTATAATGAAAAACTGTTTTTT

v_gene: TRBV6-4
abundance: few
j_gene: TRBJ2-1
d_gene: -
CDR3aa: CASSDSGEGNEQFF
CDR3nt: TGTGCCAGCAGTGATTCAGGGGAGGGCAATGAGCAGTTCTTC

v_gene: TRBV30
abundance: -
j_gene: TRBJ1-5
d_gene: TRBD1
CDR3aa: CAWSRTGGDQPQHF
CDR3nt: TGTGCCTGGAGTAGGACAGGGGGGGACCAGCCCCAGCATTTT

v_gene: TRBV29-1
abundance: -
j_gene: TRBJ1-2
d_gene: TRBD1
CDR3aa: CSVRTGTNYGYTF
CDR3nt: TGCAGCGTCCGGACAGGGACTAACTATGGCTACACCTTC

v_gene: TRBV19
abundance: -
j_gene: TRBJ1-1
d_gene: -
CDR3aa: CASQNTWGGDTEAFF
CDR3nt: TGTGCCAGCCAAAACACTTGGGGCGGAGACACTGAAGCTTTCTTT

v_gene: TRBV27
abundance: -
j_gene: TRBJ2-5
d_gene: -
CDR3aa: CASSFLGTGETQYF
CDR3nt: TGTGCCAGCAGTTTTTTGGGGACTGGGGAGACCCAGTACTTC

v_gene: TRBV7-9
abundance: -
j_gene: TRBJ2-1
d_gene: -
CDR3aa: CASSLVGGGSKMRQFF
CDR3nt: TGTGCCAGCAGCTTAGTCGGGGGCGGGAGTAAGATGAGGCAGTTCTTC

v_gene: TRBV19
abundance: -
j_gene: TRBJ1-5
d_gene: -
CDR3aa: CASSTTDFSNQPQHF
CDR3nt: TGTGCCAGTAGTACGACAGACTTTAGCAATCAGCCCCAGCATTTT

v_gene: TRBV7-9
abundance: -
j_gene: TRBJ2-1
d_gene: -
CDR3aa: CASSSYPFGWNEQFF
CDR3nt: TGTGCCAGCAGCTCCTACCCCTTTGGTTGGAATGAGCAGTTCTTC

v_gene: TRBV29-1
abundance: -
j_gene: TRBJ2-7
d_gene: -
CDR3aa: CSVEGERLYEQYF
CDR3nt: TGCAGCGTTGAAGGAGAGCGACTCTACGAGCAGTACTTC

v_gene: TRBV11-2
abundance: -
j_gene: TRBJ2-5
d_gene: -
CDR3aa: CASSLVANQETQYF
CDR3nt: TGTGCCAGCAGCTTAGTAGCAAACCAAGAGACCCAGTACTTC

v_gene: TRBV2
abundance: few
j_gene: TRBJ1-1
d_gene: TRBD1
CDR3aa: CASSGIGQGTEAFF
CDR3nt: TGTGCCAGTAGTGGAATTGGACAGGGTACTGAAGCTTTCTTT

v_gene: TRBV18
abundance: -
j_gene: TRBJ2-5
d_gene: -
CDR3aa: CASSPGLEETQYF
CDR3nt: TGTGCCAGCTCACCCGGACTGGAAGAGACCCAGTACTTC

v_gene: TRBV19
abundance: -
j_gene: TRBJ1-1
d_gene: -
CDR3aa: CATLAGTEAFF
CDR3nt: TGTGCCACCTTGGCGGGCACTGAAGCTTTCTTT

v_gene: TRBV9
abundance: -
j_gene: TRBJ1-1
d_gene: -
CDR3aa: CASSVSLTPYTEAFF
CDR3nt: TGTGCCAGCAGCGTTAGCCTCACCCCTTACACTGAAGCTTTCTTT

v_gene: TRBV6-1
abundance: -
j_gene: TRBJ2-1
d_gene: TRBD1
CDR3aa: CASSTGGPYNEQFF
CDR3nt: TGTGCCAGCAGCACAGGGGGCCCCTACAATGAGCAGTTCTTC

v_gene: TRBV11-2
abundance: -
j_gene: TRBJ1-3
d_gene: TRBD1
CDR3aa: CASSPVPGQGNTIYF
CDR3nt: TGTGCCAGCAGCCCCGTCCCGGGACAGGGGAACACCATATATTTT

v_gene: TRBV5-8
abundance: -
j_gene: TRBJ1-1
d_gene: TRBD1
CDR3aa: CASSPPTGGDTEAFF
CDR3nt: TGTGCCAGCAGCCCTCCCACAGGGGGTGACACTGAAGCTTTCTTT

v_gene: TRBV27
abundance: -
j_gene: TRBJ1-1
d_gene: TRBD1
CDR3aa: CASSFNRGNTEAFF
CDR3nt: TGTGCCAGCAGTTTTAACAGGGGGAACACTGAAGCTTTCTTT

v_gene: TRBV18
abundance: -
j_gene: TRBJ1-5
d_gene: -
CDR3aa: CASSPTGDQPQHF
CDR3nt: TGTGCCAGCTCACCTACGGGGGATCAGCCCCAGCATTTT

v_gene: TRBV28
abundance: once
j_gene: TRBJ2-5
d_gene: TRBD2
CDR3aa: CASSPTSGGRGTQYF
CDR3nt: TGTGCCAGCAGTCCAACTAGCGGGGGCCGAGGGACCCAGTACTTC

v_gene: TRBV9
abundance: -
j_gene: TRBJ2-5
d_gene: TRBD2
CDR3aa: CASSIRGGVETQYF
CDR3nt: TGTGCCAGCAGTATACGCGGGGGTGTAGAGACCCAGTACTTC

v_gene: TRBV18
abundance: -
j_gene: TRBJ2-5
d_gene: TRBD1
CDR3aa: CASSPLQSWTGSPAETQYF
CDR3nt: TGTGCCAGCTCACCACTTCAGTCATGGACAGGATCTCCGGCGGAGACCCAGTACTTC

v_gene: TRBV4-3
abundance: -
j_gene: TRBJ2-3
d_gene: TRBD1
CDR3aa: CASSLSGGASDTQYF
CDR3nt: TGCGCCAGCAGCCTCTCAGGGGGCGCTTCAGATACGCAGTATTTT

v_gene: TRBV7-8
abundance: few
j_gene: TRBJ2-7
d_gene: TRBD2
CDR3aa: CASSLLTSGSSYEQYF
CDR3nt: TGTGCCAGCAGCTTATTGACTAGCGGGAGCTCCTACGAGCAGTACTTC

v_gene: TRBV23-1
abundance: -
j_gene: TRBJ2-5
d_gene: -
CDR3aa: CASSPFPPGETQYF
CDR3nt: TGCGCCAGCAGTCCATTTCCTCCGGGGGAGACCCAGTACTTC

v_gene: TRBV10-3
abundance: -
j_gene: TRBJ2-7
d_gene: -
CDR3aa: CAISEKGLEQYF
CDR3nt: TGTGCCATCAGTGAGAAGGGGCTCGAGCAGTACTTC

v_gene: TRBV30
abundance: once
j_gene: TRBJ1-2
d_gene: TRBD1
CDR3aa: CAWSYIGTGTGYTF
CDR3nt: TGTGCCTGGAGTTACATAGGGACAGGCACTGGCTACACCTTC

v_gene: TRBV5-1
abundance: -
j_gene: TRBJ2-5
d_gene: TRBD1
CDR3aa: CASSQLGQGASETQYF
CDR3nt: TGCGCCAGCAGCCAGTTGGGACAGGGGGCTTCGGAGACCCAGTACTTC

v_gene: TRBV19
abundance: -
j_gene: TRBJ2-7
d_gene: -
CDR3aa: CASSFSRGYEQYF
CDR3nt: TGTGCCAGTAGTTTTTCCCGGGGCTACGAGCAGTACTTC

v_gene: TRBV27
abundance: -
j_gene: TRBJ2-7
d_gene: -
CDR3aa: CASTTGLAETYEQYF
CDR3nt: TGTGCCAGCACCACCGGCCTAGCAGAGACCTACGAGCAGTACTTC

v_gene: TRBV2
abundance: -
j_gene: TRBJ2-2
d_gene: -
CDR3aa: CASIEGLGRDTGELFF
CDR3nt: TGTGCCAGCATCGAAGGGCTAGGGCGGGACACCGGGGAGCTGTTTTTT

v_gene: TRBV6-6
abundance: -
j_gene: TRBJ2-7
d_gene: -
CDR3aa: CASSYPRTYEQYF
CDR3nt: TGTGCCAGCAGTTACCCGAGGACCTACGAGCAGTACTTC

v_gene: TRBV7-2
abundance: -
j_gene: TRBJ2-7
d_gene: TRBD1
CDR3aa: CASSLGQGQGAHEQYF
CDR3nt: TGTGCCAGCAGCTTAGGCCAGGGACAGGGCGCCCACGAGCAGTACTTC

v_gene: TRBV10-3
abundance: -
j_gene: TRBJ2-1
d_gene: TRBD2
CDR3aa: CAISLAGGQGDEQFF
CDR3nt: TGTGCCATCTCACTAGCGGGAGGACAAGGTGATGAGCAGTTCTTC

v_gene: TRBV19
abundance: once
j_gene: TRBJ2-6
d_gene: TRBD2
CDR3aa: CASSTSGGQGRANVLTF
CDR3nt: TGTGCCAGTAGTACTAGCGGGGGCCAGGGTCGGGCCAACGTCCTGACTTTC